Here is one T cell receptor beta chain with its context. Its antigen is currently unknown. This sample was included in a study of CD8+ T cells in alopecia areata. Extraction of RNA preceded its reverse transcription into cDNA, which served as the sequencing template. Generated by immunoSEQ multiplex PCR, the TCRdb table keeps only in-frame clones and is missing some. The sample lists around 190,000 clones, roughly three fifths occurring once. This CDR3 comprises 15 residues. The V segment lost 5 bases and the J segment 4 bases; nucleotides outside the gene matches: 9. Germline values: CDR1 SGHVS, CDR2 FQNEAQ. General study results and limits: The study found higher clonality in lesional than normal scalp, especially in alopecia totalis/universalis.

The origin of this receptor is a human donor in good health. Sample: CD8+ T cells sorted from blood. The chain recombines TRBV7-8 with TRBJ1-1; 8 bases are a match to TRBD1. In DNA form, the CDR3 reads TGTGCCAGCAGCCCAGGACAGGGAGGTGCCACTGAAGCTTTCTTT. Translation: CASSPGQGGATEAFF.